This entry features one T cell receptor beta chain sequence. Its target antigen remains unknown. Base qualities were left out, and no much larger clone turns up one base away. This sample stems from a study of blood T cell repertoires in COVID-19 (dated by TCRdb to 2018 to 2021). About the investigation overall: Samples from collaborators originated in the United States, Italy and Spain and spanned both the acute and convalescent phases of COVID-19. A freely available public database, intended as a resource for researchers studying the immune response to SARS-CoV-2, is where the repertoires were released. Where HLA class I and class II types were available, the types were taken from metadata supplied by the sample provider, not from assay-based typing. Nearly every sample came with metadata listing a de-identified subject ID, COVID-19 status, age in years and sex. The samples were drawn from two sources: the first 160 participants of the ongoing ImmuneRACE study, and some 1,300 subjects contributed by 6 global collaborators. The material from the prospective study consisted of cDNA or gDNA derived from T cells, B-cell-depleted T cells, or PBMCs. Subjects who had been exposed to COVID-19, were actively infected with it, or had recovered from it provided the deeply sampled blood TCRbeta repertoires that made up the dataset.

General study outcomes and caveats: How much clinical and demographic metadata was included differed by source and by participant, and the metadata was provided uncurated.

TCRbeta CDR3 regions were amplified from genomic DNA by means of the immunoSEQ Assay, a bias-controlled multiplex PCR. The published analysis was carried out like this. The number of nucleated cells in each sample was estimated from the amplification of reference gene primers within the assay. To quantify the absolute abundance of each unique TCRbeta CDR3 rearrangement, sequence reads were collapsed and filtered. Productive Simpson clonality was computed per sample as the square root of Simpson's diversity index over productive rearrangements. TCRdb limited this immuneACCESS table to in-frame rearrangements with V and J called. A share of clones is missing; checked studies link under half to unresolved V genes, and the rest is unexplained. V and J calls and clone size come straight from that table; D and trimming were deduced from the DNA. The sample has approximately 90,000 clones on record, approximately 86% of them singletons. The top ten constitute 0.95% to 1.5% of the sample.

V loses 0 bases at its end and J loses 5 bases; junction bases beyond the gene matches: 4. CDR1 and CDR2 are drawn from the germline V gene: SGHRS, YFSETQ. The CDR3 contains 14 residues, cysteine and phenylalanine counted. Only the CDR3 part of the read is kept: 42 bases, read in frame from the first base. Collaborating institutions collected whole blood in K2EDTA tubes following their own protocols. For TCRbeta analysis, collaborators shipped samples in one of three forms: frozen whole blood, isolated PBMCs, or DNA extracted from either of those sample types. The chain joins TRBV5-1 to TRBJ2-7; 8 central bases correspond to TRBD2. Sequencing input: peripheral blood. This TCR was recovered from a man older than 75 with active or convalescent COVID-19. In nucleotide form, the sequence is TGCGCCAGCAGCTTGGCGGGAGGGGTCCACGAGCAGTACTTC. This gives the protein CASSLAGGVHEQYF.